The 26 T cell receptor beta chains below all came from one sample that was sequenced in a study of blood T cell repertoires in COVID-19. Data came from immunoSEQ multiplex PCR; TCRdb stores just in-frame clones and leaves some out. The sample lists under 120,000 clones, 69% occurring once. Sequenced material: peripheral blood. The receptors originated from a man older than 75 with acute or convalescent COVID-19.

The V and J genes are TRBV10-3 and TRBJ2-7; D gene unclear. This CDR3 comprises 11 residues. The V end lost 10 bases, the J end lost 5 bases, and 12 bases lay between the germline ends. CDR1 is ENHRY and CDR2 is SYGVKD in the germline V gene. The CDR3 reads CATQNVNEQYF. Here the CDR3 DNA reads TGTGCCACCCAGAACGTAAACGAGCAGTACTTC.

The genes are TRBV7-6 and TRBJ1-5; TRBD1 matches 7 bases. J lost 7 bases, V lost 1 base, and 10 bases had no gene match. The CDR3 totals 16 residues. CDR1 and CDR2 from the germline V gene are SGHVS and FNYEAQ. The CDR3 DNA reads as TGTGCCAGCAGCTTAGGATTGAGGGGGCAGGGGCAGCCCCAGCATTTT. Protein sequence: CASSLGLRGQGQPQHF. Full variable domain (remainder filled in from reference TRBV7-6 and TRBJ1-5): GAGVSQSPRYKVTKRGQDVALRCDPISGHVSLYWYRQALGQGPEFLTYFNYEAQQDKSGLPNDRFSAERPEGSISTLTIQRTEQRDSAMYRCASSLGLRGQGQPQHFGDGTRLSIL.

This sequence joins TRBV7-8 and TRBJ1-5; D remains unclear. The CDR3 covers 16 residues. V was clipped by 5 bases and J by 3 bases, with 17 bases between them. The germline V gene encodes CDR1 SGHVS and CDR2 FQNEAQ. The CDR3 protein is CASSPLYGGTNQPQHF. CDR3 bases: TGTGCCAGCAGCCCATTGTACGGCGGAACCAATCAGCCCCAGCATTTT.

The chain recombines TRBV28 with TRBJ2-6, with 9 bases aligning to TRBD1. V was clipped by 10 bases and J by 3 bases; unmatched bases: 7. This CDR3 spans 15 amino acids. The V gene's germline CDR1 is MDHEN and CDR2 SYDVKM. The CDR3 is CATTQGALGANVLTF. CDR3 DNA sequence: TGTGCCACAACACAGGGGGCGCTTGGGGCCAACGTCCTGACTTTC.

The CDR3 region is CASLSGRTADTQYF. CDR3 in DNA: TGTGCCAGCCTTAGCGGGAGAACGGCAGATACGCAGTATTTT. The V and J genes are TRBV2 and TRBJ2-3, with 9 bases matching TRBD2. V lost 8 bases and J lost 4; bases outside the gene matches: 7. The V gene's germline CDR1 is SNHLY and CDR2 FYNNEI. This CDR3 is 14 amino acids long.

The chain has TRBV27 and TRBJ1-1, with D possibly matching TRBD1 (5 bases). V lost 7 bases and J lost 5, with 14 bases in between. Germline CDR1 reads MNHEY; CDR2 reads SMNVEV (reference sequence). The CDR3 runs to 13 residues. The CDR3 spells CASKGAIGTEAFF. The DNA of the CDR3 is TGTGCCAGCAAAGGGGCGATAGGGACTGAAGCTTTCTTT.

This chain joins TRBV6-2 or TRBV6-3 and TRBJ2-7; tentative D call: TRBD2 (5 bases). The CDR3 consists of 13 residues. Trimming removed 7 bases from V and 3 bases from J, with 13 bases in between. CDR1 is MNHEY, CDR2 SVGEGT, per germline. In DNA, the CDR3 is TGTGCCAGCACCCCAGGAGGTAGCTACGAGCAGTACTTC. As protein: CASTPGGSYEQYF.

The V and J genes are TRBV6-6 and TRBJ2-3; D may be TRBD2 (5 bases). Germline V gene sequence: CDR1 MNHNY, CDR2 SVGAGI (reference sequence). Trimming cost V 8 bases and J 0 bases, with 15 bases left between them. The length of the CDR3 is 15 residues. This CDR3 reads CASAYGIFSTDTQYF. CDR3 DNA: TGTGCCAGCGCGTACGGGATATTTAGCACAGATACGCAGTATTTT.

In its sample, this clone was seen a few times. The chain employs TRBV30 and TRBJ2-7, with a weak D call TRBD1 (6 bases). The CDR3 length is 13 residues. The V gene lost 2 bases and the J gene lost 1 base, with 9 bases spanning the gap. Germline assignment: CDR1 GTSNPN and CDR2 SVGIG (reference sequence). CDR3 nucleotide sequence: TGTGCCTGGAGTACAGGGATTTCCTACGAGCAGTACTTC. Translation: CAWSTGISYEQYF.

The CDR3 bases are TGTGCCAGCAGCGTAGATCCGACAGCCGAGAGTACCTATGGCTACACCTTC. This codes for CASSVDPTAESTYGYTF. This chain uses TRBV9 with TRBJ1-2; TRBD1 is a possible D gene (5 bases). Germline lookup yields CDR1 SGDLS and CDR2 YYNGEE. V was pared by 0 bases and J by 4 bases, with 19 bases between. This CDR3 has 17 residues. The full variable domain, in which reference TRBV9 and TRBJ1-2 provide the parts outside the CDR3, is DSGVTQTPKHLITATGQRVTLRCSPRSGDLSVYWYQQSLDQGLQFLIQYYNGEERAKGNILERFSAQQFPDLHSELNLSSLELGDSALYFCASSVDPTAESTYGYTFGSGTRLTVV.

CDR3: CASSLSFSTDTQYF. The CDR3 bases are TGTGCCAGCAGCCTATCCTTTTCCACAGATACGCAGTATTTT. The rearrangement joins TRBV7-9 to TRBJ2-3; D is ambiguous. Germline V lookup: CDR1 SEHNR, CDR2 FQNEAQ (reference sequence). The V and J ends lost 5 bases and 2 bases respectively, with 11 bases between them. The CDR3 sequence is 14 residues long.

The CDR3 reads CASTDYGTGRTEAFF. The CDR3 DNA reads as TGTGCCAGCACTGACTACGGGACAGGGAGAACTGAAGCTTTCTTT. The V and J genes are TRBV18 and TRBJ1-1, with TRBD1 identical over 9 bases. CDR1 KGHSH and CDR2 LQKENI come from the germline V gene. Germline trimming cut 8 bases from V and 5 bases from J; bases unmatched to any gene: 12. The CDR3 covers 15 residues.

This clone was found once. This rearrangement joins TRBV10-3 to TRBJ2-7, with no clear D. CDR1 and CDR2 from the germline V gene are ENHRY and SYGVKD. This CDR3 region has 12 residues. Trimming pared 11 bases from V and 5 bases from J, leaving 16 bases between. The CDR3 here is CASQSPSNEQYF. The DNA for the CDR3 is TGTGCCTCCCAATCCCCCAGTAACGAGCAGTACTTC.

CDR3: CASSGSLSYNEQFF. CDR3 nucleotide sequence: TGTGCCAGTAGCGGGAGTTTGTCCTACAATGAGCAGTTCTTC. The gene calls are TRBV18 and TRBJ2-1; TRBD2 matches at 9 bases. Germline V gene data show CDR1 as KGHSH and CDR2 as LQKENI. Losses at the gene ends were 9 bases for V and 1 base for J; bases not matched to a gene: 4. CDR3 length: 14 residues.

The genes are TRBV9 and TRBJ1-3; D is possibly TRBD1 (6 bases). This CDR3 comprises 17 residues. The V gene's germline CDR1 is SGDLS and CDR2 YYNGEE. V dropped 0 bases and J dropped 1 base, with 14 bases sitting between them. The CDR3 here is CASSVAWDNLSGNTIYF. CDR3 DNA sequence: TGTGCCAGCAGCGTAGCCTGGGACAACCTTTCTGGAAACACCATATATTTT.

The chain recombines TRBV5-8 with TRBJ2-3, with a tentative D call TRBD2 (5 bases). The CDR3 consists of 15 residues. CDR1 and CDR2 from the germline V gene are SGHTS and YDEGEE. V was trimmed by 0 bases and J by 2 bases, leaving 10 bases between them. The CDR3 reads CASSLGPGYTDTQYF. The CDR3 bases are TGTGCCAGCAGCTTGGGGCCGGGGTACACAGATACGCAGTATTTT.

The CDR3 loop is CATSSGEGGSTDTQYF. The CDR3 DNA sequence: TGTGCCACCAGCAGTGGAGAGGGCGGTAGCACAGATACGCAGTATTTT. V gene TRBV15 combines with J gene TRBJ2-3; tentatively, D is TRBD2 (5 bases). Germline lookup yields CDR1 LNHNV and CDR2 YYDKDF (reference sequence). V dropped 3 bases and J dropped 0 bases, with 13 bases sitting between them. This CDR3 contains 16 residues.

The chain has TRBV5-1 and TRBJ2-3, with D tentatively TRBD2 (6 bases). In germline, CDR1 is SGHRS, CDR2 YFSETQ. V was clipped by 3 bases and J by 5 bases, with 13 bases between them. The CDR3 sequence is 14 residues long. The DNA of the CDR3 is TGCGCCAGCAGCTACAGCGGGCCTAGAGATACGCAGTATTTT. Its protein is CASSYSGPRDTQYF. Supplemented by reference TRBV5-1 and TRBJ2-3, the full variable domain reads KAGVTQTPRYLIKTRGQQVTLSCSPISGHRSVSWYQQTPGQGLQFLFEYFSETQRNKGNFPGRFSGRQFSNSRSEMNVSTLELGDSALYLCASSYSGPRDTQYFGPGTRLTVL.

V gene TRBV5-1 combines with J gene TRBJ2-1, with a tentative D call TRBD2 (6 bases). Germline V gives CDR1 SGHRS, CDR2 YFSETQ. Between the trimmed V and J ends, which lost 0 bases and 13 bases, there was a span of 11 bases. This CDR3 is built from 12 residues. The CDR3 DNA sequence: TGCGCCAGCAGCTTGGAACTAGCTTCTCAGTTCTTC. It specifies CASSLELASQFF.

This clone has only a few counts. The chain uses TRBV28 and TRBJ2-7; D perhaps matches TRBD2 (6 bases). Per germline, CDR1 MDHEN and CDR2 SYDVKM. This CDR3 is built from 16 residues. The V end lost 4 bases, the J end lost 2 bases, and 18 bases lay between the germline ends. The CDR3 bases are TGTGCCAGCAGTTCTTATGGGGGGAACAATACCTACGAGCAGTACTTC. Its protein is CASSSYGGNNTYEQYF.

The rearrangement uses TRBV2 and TRBJ1-1; the match to TRBD1 covers 7 bases. The V gene's germline CDR1 is SNHLY and CDR2 FYNNEI. Trimming at V came to 5 bases and at J to 0 bases, leaving 3 bases not matched to a gene. The CDR3 runs 14 residues. This CDR3 reads CASSLGQMNTEAFF. In DNA form, the CDR3 reads TGTGCCAGCAGTTTGGGACAGATGAACACTGAAGCTTTCTTT.

The chain couples TRBV6-5 to TRBJ1-6; 11 bases are a match to TRBD1. CDR1 and CDR2 from the germline V gene are MNHEY and SVGAGI. The J segment lost 9 bases and the V segment lost 6 bases, leaving 4 bases of the junction unmatched. CDR3 length equals 14 residues. CDR3 coding DNA: TGTGCCAGCAGAACCGGGACAGGGGGTTCACCCCTCCACTTT. It is translated as CASRTGTGGSPLHF.

The chain is built from TRBV5-1 and TRBJ2-3; D is undetermined. V lost 0 bases, J lost 3 bases, and 11 bases lay in between. The CDR3 runs 15 residues. From germline, CDR1 is SGHRS and CDR2 YFSETQ. CDR3 amino acids: CASSLAQVVTDTQYF. The CDR3 DNA sequence: TGCGCCAGCAGCTTGGCCCAGGTGGTTACAGATACGCAGTATTTT.

The V gene is TRBV5-1, the J gene TRBJ2-1; 13 nucleotides match TRBD2. CDR1 is SGHRS and CDR2 is YFSETQ in the germline V gene. The CDR3 consists of 15 residues. The ends lost 4 bases at V and 5 bases at J; junction bases unmatched: 3. CDR3 nucleotide sequence: TGCGCCAGCAGCGCAACTAGCGGGAGGGACAATGAGCAGTTCTTC. Translation gives CASSATSGRDNEQFF.

A note on this clone: One end of the junction varies from germline; a read error may be responsible. V usage is TRBV7-7 and J usage is TRBJ2-5; maybe TRBD1 (6 bases). CDR1 is SSHAT, CDR2 FNYEAQ, per germline (reference sequence). The CDR3 sequence is 15 residues long. The DNA of the CDR3 is TGTGCTAGCAGCTTAGCAGGGGCGCCACAAGAGACCCAGTACTTC. Amino acid sequence: CASSLAGAPQETQYF.

The rearrangement links TRBV3-1 (or the pseudogene TRBV3-2) to TRBJ1-2; 8 bases align to TRBD1. The CDR3 runs to 14 residues. Germline CDR1 reads LGHDT; CDR2 reads YNNKEL (reference sequence). V lost 4 bases, J lost 2 bases, and 3 bases stayed unmatched. The chain's CDR3 is CASSPGTGNYGYTF. The CDR3 DNA follows: TGTGCCAGCAGCCCTGGGACAGGAAACTATGGCTACACCTTC.